This TCR beta chain was sequenced during a study of early T cells in non-severe SARS-CoV-2 infection. TCRdb itself ran the 5' RACE reads through MiXCR, one entry per CDR3 protein. The table lists about 61,000 distinct CDR3 sequences, around 12% of them singletons, with roughly 1.2% in the top ten. Sample: whole blood, taken at baseline. This clonotype was obtained from an adult who was a healthcare worker with PCR-confirmed SARS-CoV-2 infection or an uninfected control (not recorded which). The donor label of this sample is uncertain.

This CDR3 is CASSIADTGEQFF. CDR3 nucleotides: TGTGCCAGTAGTATTGCAGACACCGGTGAGCAGTTCTTC. The rearrangement joins TRBV19 to TRBJ2-1, with no clear D. V was trimmed by 3 bases and J by 9 bases, leaving 12 bases between them. The CDR3 extends over 13 amino acids. The germline CDR1 and CDR2 sequences are LNHDA and SQIVND (reference sequence).